This section outlines one T cell receptor beta chain sequence together with its context. The entry originates in a study of blood T cell repertoires in COVID-19. Study summary: From the United States, Italy and Spain came samples of acute and convalescent COVID-19. Sample material is recorded as cDNA or gDNA derived from T cells, B-cell-depleted T cells, or PBMCs.

Source study methods: The assay estimated nucleated cells by amplifying reference gene primers. The method was immunoSEQ multiplex PCR; TCRdb's version includes in-frame clones alone and lacks a portion of them. V, J and clone size derive from that table, while D and trimming were established from the DNA sequence. This sample yields approximately 270,000 clones, of which around 89% are seen a single time; more than 0.75% belongs to the top ten. The CDR3 runs 14 residues. Trimming at V came to 7 bases and at J to 5 bases, leaving 8 bases not matched to a gene. Germline V lookup: CDR1 MNHEY, CDR2 SVGAGI.

This chain joins TRBV6-5 and TRBJ2-5; TRBD1 agrees at 9 bases. Input material: peripheral blood. The TCR sequence derives from a man in his thirties or forties with acute or convalescent COVID-19. DNA for the CDR3: TGTGCCAGCACCTTCACAGGGGGCGGCGAGACCCAGTACTTC. Protein product: CASTFTGGGETQYF.